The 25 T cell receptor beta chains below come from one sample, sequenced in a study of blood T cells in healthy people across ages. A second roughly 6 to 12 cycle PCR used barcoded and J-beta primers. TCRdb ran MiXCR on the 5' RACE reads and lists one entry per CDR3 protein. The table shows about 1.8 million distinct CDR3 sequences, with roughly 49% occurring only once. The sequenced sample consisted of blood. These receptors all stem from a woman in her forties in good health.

CDR3 sequence reads: CASSLSPSGGRFF. The CDR3 region has the DNA TGTGCCAGCAGTTTAAGTCCTAGCGGCGGACGGTTCTTC. The rearrangement uses TRBV12-3 or TRBV12-4 and TRBJ2-1; 7 bases agree with TRBD2. Losses at the gene ends were 2 bases for V and 15 bases for J; bases not matched to a gene: 10. CDR3 length equals 13 residues.

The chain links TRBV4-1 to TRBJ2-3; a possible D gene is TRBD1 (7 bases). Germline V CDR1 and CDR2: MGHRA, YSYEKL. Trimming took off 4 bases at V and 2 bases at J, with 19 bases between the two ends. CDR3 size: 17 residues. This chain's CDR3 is CASSRTTGDSYTDTQYF. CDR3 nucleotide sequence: TGCGCCAGCAGCCGAACTACAGGGGACTCATACACAGATACGCAGTATTTT.

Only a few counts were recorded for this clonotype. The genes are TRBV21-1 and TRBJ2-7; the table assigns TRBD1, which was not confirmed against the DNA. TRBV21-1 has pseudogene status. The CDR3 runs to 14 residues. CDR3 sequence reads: CASSKRDQGYEQYF. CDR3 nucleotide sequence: TGTGCCAGCAGCAAAAGGGATCAGGGCTACGAGCAGTACTTC.

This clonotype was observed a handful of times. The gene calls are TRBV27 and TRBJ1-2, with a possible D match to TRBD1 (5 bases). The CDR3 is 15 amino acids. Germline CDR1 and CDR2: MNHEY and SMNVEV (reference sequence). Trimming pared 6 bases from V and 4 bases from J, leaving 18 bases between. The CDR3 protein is CASSPGGGIGYGYTF. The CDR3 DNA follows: TGTGCCAGCAGCCCTGGTGGGGGGATTGGCTATGGCTACACCTTC.

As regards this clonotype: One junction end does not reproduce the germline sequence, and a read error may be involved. This chain's CDR3 is CASRGYRGSYGYIF. The CDR3 nucleotides read TGTGCCAGCAGAGGCTACAGGGGTAGCTATGGCTACATCTTC. This chain uses TRBV28 with TRBJ1-2; 7 bases map to TRBD1. This CDR3 has 14 amino acids. Germline-derived CDR1 and CDR2 are MDHEN and SYDVKM.

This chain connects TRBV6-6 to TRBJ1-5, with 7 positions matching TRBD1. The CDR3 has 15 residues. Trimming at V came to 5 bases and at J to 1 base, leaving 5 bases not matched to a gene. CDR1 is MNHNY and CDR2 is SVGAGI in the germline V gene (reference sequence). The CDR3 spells CASSRTGRSNQPQHF. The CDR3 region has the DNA TGTGCCAGCAGTCGGACAGGTCGGAGCAATCAGCCCCAGCATTTT.

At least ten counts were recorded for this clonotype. CDR3 in amino acids: CASSQDRSSYEQYF. As DNA, the CDR3 is TGTGCCAGCAGCCAAGACCGAAGCTCCTACGAGCAGTACTTC. The chain combines TRBV4-2 with TRBJ2-7; D not certain. CDR3 length equals 14 residues. Trimming removed 0 bases at V and 0 bases at J, with 6 bases between. Germline CDR1 LGHNA, CDR2 YNFKEQ.

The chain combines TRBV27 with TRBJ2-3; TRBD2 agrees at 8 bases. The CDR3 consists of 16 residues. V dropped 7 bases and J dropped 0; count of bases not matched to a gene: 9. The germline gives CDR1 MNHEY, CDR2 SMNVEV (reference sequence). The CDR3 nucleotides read TGTGCCAGCATCTTTCGGGGCGGGGGGAGCACAGATACGCAGTATTTT. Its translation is CASIFRGGGSTDTQYF.

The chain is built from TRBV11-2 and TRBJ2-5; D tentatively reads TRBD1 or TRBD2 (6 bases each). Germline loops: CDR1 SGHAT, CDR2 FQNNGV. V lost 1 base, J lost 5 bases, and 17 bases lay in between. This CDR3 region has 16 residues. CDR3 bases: TGTGCCAGCAGCTTAGTGGGGGGCTCAGCCACCGAGACCCAGTACTTC. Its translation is CASSLVGGSATETQYF.

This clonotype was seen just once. The CDR3 protein is CASSVEGNIYNSPLHF. In DNA, the CDR3 is TGTGCCAGCAGCGTGGAGGGAAACATCTATAATTCACCCCTCCACTTT. The chain recombines TRBV9 with TRBJ1-6; no firm D call. This CDR3 region has 16 residues. V was clipped by 2 bases and J by 3 bases, with 12 bases between them. Germline assignment: CDR1 SGDLS and CDR2 YYNGEE.

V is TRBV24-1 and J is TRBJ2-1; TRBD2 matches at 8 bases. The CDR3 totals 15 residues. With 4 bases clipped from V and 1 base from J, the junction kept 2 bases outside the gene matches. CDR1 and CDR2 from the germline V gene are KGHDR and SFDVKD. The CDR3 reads CATSDRGGSYNEQFF. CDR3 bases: TGTGCCACCAGTGACCGGGGGGGTTCCTACAATGAGCAGTTCTTC.

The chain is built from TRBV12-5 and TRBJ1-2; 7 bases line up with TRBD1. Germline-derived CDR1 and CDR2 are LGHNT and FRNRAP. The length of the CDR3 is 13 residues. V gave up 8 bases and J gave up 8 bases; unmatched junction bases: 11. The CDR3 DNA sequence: TGTGCTAGTAGAAACGGACAGGTTGACGGCTACACCTTC. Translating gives CASRNGQVDGYTF.

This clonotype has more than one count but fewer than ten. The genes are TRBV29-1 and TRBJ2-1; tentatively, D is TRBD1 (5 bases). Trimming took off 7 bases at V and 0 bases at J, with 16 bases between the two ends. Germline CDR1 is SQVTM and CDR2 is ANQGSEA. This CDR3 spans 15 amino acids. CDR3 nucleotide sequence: TGCAGCGCTCCTGACAGAACCAGCTCCTACAATGAGCAGTTCTTC. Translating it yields CSAPDRTSSYNEQFF.

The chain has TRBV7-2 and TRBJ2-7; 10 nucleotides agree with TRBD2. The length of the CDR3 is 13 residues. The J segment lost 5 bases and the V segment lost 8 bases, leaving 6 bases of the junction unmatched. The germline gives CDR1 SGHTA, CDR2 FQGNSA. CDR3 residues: CASSRLAGDEQYF. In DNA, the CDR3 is TGTGCCAGCTCTCGGCTAGCGGGGGACGAGCAGTACTTC.

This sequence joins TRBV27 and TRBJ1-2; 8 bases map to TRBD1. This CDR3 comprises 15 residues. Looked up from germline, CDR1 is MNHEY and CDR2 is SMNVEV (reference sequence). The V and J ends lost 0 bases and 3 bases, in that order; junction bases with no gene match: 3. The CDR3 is CASSLSETGDYGYTF. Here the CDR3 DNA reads TGTGCCAGCAGTTTATCAGAGACAGGGGACTATGGCTACACCTTC.

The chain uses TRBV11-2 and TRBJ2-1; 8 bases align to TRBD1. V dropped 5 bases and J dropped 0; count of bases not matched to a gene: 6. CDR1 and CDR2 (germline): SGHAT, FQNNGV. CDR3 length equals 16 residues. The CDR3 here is CASSGHRGDSYNEQFF. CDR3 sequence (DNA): TGTGCCAGCAGCGGACACAGGGGGGACTCCTACAATGAGCAGTTCTTC.

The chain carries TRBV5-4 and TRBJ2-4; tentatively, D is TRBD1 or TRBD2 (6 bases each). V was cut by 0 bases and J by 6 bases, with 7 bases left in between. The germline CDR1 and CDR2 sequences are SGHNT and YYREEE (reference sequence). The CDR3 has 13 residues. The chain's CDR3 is CASSLEGGNIQYF. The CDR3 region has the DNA TGTGCCAGCAGCTTGGAGGGGGGAAACATTCAGTACTTC.

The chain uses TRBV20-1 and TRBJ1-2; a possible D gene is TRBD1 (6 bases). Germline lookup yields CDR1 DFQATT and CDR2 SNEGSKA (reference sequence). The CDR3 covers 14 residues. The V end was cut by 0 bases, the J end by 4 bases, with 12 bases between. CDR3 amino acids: CSAREGGFRYGYTF. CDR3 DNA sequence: TGCAGTGCTAGAGAAGGGGGTTTTCGCTATGGCTACACCTTC.

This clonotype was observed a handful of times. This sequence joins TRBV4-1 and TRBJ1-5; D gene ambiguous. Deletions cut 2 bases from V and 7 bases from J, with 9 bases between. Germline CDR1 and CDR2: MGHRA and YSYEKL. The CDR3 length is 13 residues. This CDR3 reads CASSQWNEQPQHF. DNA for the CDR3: TGCGCCAGCAGCCAATGGAATGAACAGCCCCAGCATTTT.

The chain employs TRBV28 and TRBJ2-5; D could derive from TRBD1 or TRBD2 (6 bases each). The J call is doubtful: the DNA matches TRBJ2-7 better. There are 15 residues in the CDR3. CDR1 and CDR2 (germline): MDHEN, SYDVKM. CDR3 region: CASSFAGWGANEQYF. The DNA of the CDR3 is TGTGCCAGCAGTTTTGCAGGGTGGGGGGCCAACGAGCAGTACTTC.

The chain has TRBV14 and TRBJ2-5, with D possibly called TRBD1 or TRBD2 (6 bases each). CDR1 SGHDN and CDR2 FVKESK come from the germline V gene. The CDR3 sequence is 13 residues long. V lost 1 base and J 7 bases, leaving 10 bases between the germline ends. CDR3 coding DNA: TGTGCCAGCAGCCAAGGAGGAGGGGGGACCCAGTACTTC. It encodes CASSQGGGGTQYF. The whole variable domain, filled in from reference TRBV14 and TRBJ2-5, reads EAGVTQFPSHSVIEKGQTVTLRCDPISGHDNLYWYRRVMGKEIKFLLHFVKESKQDESGMPNNRFLAERTGGTYSTLKVQPAELEDSGVYFCASSQGGGGTQYFGPGTRLLVL.

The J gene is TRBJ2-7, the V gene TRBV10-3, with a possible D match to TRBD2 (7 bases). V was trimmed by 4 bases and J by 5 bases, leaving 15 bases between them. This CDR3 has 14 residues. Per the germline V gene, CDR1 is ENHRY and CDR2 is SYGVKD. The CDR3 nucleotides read TGTGCCATCAGTGGGGACGGGGGGCTGGACGAGCAGTACTTC. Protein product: CAISGDGGLDEQYF.

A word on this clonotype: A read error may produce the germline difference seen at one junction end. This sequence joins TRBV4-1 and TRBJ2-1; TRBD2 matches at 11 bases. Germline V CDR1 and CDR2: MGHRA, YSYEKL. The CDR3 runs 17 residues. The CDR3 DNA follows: TGCGCCGGCAGCCAAGGGCTACTAGCGGGGGTTGGGTATGAGCAGTTCTTC. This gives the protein CAGSQGLLAGVGYEQFF.

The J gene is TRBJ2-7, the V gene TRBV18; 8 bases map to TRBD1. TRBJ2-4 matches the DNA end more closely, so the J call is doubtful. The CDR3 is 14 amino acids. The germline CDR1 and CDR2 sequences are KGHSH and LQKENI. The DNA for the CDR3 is TGTGCCAGCTCAGCCGGGACAGGCGGTAGCATTCAGTACTTC. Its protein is CASSAGTGGSIQYF.

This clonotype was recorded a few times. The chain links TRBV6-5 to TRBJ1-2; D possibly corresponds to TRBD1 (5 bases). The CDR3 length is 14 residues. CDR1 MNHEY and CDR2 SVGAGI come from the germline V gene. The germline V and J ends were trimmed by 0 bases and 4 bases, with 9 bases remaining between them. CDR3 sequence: CASSYSEGFYGYTF. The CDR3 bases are TGTGCCAGCAGTTACTCGGAGGGGTTCTATGGCTACACCTTC.